This T cell receptor beta chain was profiled in a study of cytomegalovirus exposure and HLA in healthy donors (dated by TCRdb to 2017 to 2019). In the study overall: According to an earlier analysis of several hundred of the donors, about 179 million T cells yielded some 120 million unique TCR beta sequences and around 280 Gb of sequence data. Roughly 300 gigabases of sequencing data and 75 million to 85 million unique TCR sequences made up an early release that covered several hundred HLA-typed donors. The genetic ancestry cluster associated with self-reported Caucasian donors included 70% to 85% of the approximately 410 genotyped donors. The study aimed to test whether signatures of past pathogen exposure could be identified by cataloging public T cell receptors. Using immunosequencing, the study profiled T cell repertoires from 640 or so subjects and related those repertoires to cytomegalovirus serostatus. In addition to the first cohort of 666 subjects, a separate validation cohort of around 110 different subjects was used. High-throughput TCR immunosequencing, statistical association of individual TCRs with disease status, and machine learning were combined to predict cytomegalovirus infection status. To study patterns of TCR occurrence, a later analysis re-analyzed previously published TCR beta repertoires from 666 donors and added high-resolution HLA genotyping. Rather than drawing on any new phenotypic data, the later analysis identified candidate immune exposures from TCR beta sequences and the way those sequences occurred across donors. To decide whether each TCR beta V gene segment behaved as functional or pseudogenic, an earlier analysis of some 540 of the donors relied on high-throughput TCR beta sequencing. Alongside the repertoire data, information on donor age, sex, ethnicity and CMV serostatus was compiled. In a later genetic analysis, genome-wide SNP genotypes for about 55% of the 666 donors were used, and that subset was treated as a discovery cohort. Every repertoire in the discovery cohort had been generated on one and the same sequencing platform. Both class I and class II loci were covered by HLA typing, at four-digit resolution. Typing coverage varied by locus: roughly 629-640 donors for A, B, C, DRB1 and DQB1; approximately 500 for DQA1; 606 for DPA1; about 450 for DPB1. Five DR-DQ haplotypes were treated as single units for association and clustering because of strong linkage in the cohort. Across around 400 genotyped donors of the cohort, an average of approximately 220,000 unique TCR beta nucleotide sequences per donor were sequenced, and around 20% of those sequences were non-productive. The paper's findings and limits, for the study overall: In vitro tests confirmed that a few of the cytomegalovirus-associated TCR beta chains recognize cytomegalovirus antigens. Assigning TCR associations to individual alleles was difficult when HLA alleles, especially DR and DQ, strongly co-occurred. Because some donors lacked HLA typing at each locus, the association tests relied only on the typed subset. Across donors, most TCR sequences were observed very rarely, whereas some public TCRs were present in many individuals. In a later analysis, TCR association rates were found to vary across HLA loci, with the most associated TCRs seen for DRB1 alleles and the fewest for HLA-C alleles. In a later analysis, most CMV-associated TCR beta chains were found to appear HLA-restricted, with HLA associations seemingly driven largely by CMV exposure. It was suggested by the authors that the approach could potentially be generalized to other disease states and immunological phenotypes. A total of fewer than 200 TCR beta chains were listed by the study as associated with cytomegalovirus. In a later genetic analysis, fewer N-insertions in productive TCRs were reported among donors in an Asian-associated ancestry cluster than the roughly 700-donor mean. Because the 87-base-pair reads could not distinguish some IMGT-functional V segments, including TRBV6-2 and TRBV6-3, those segments were excluded. In a later analysis, several top co-occurrence clusters were reported to appear linked to parvovirus B19, influenza, CMV and Epstein-Barr virus. An earlier analysis of approximately 590 of the donors showed that most TCR beta V segments appeared in productive rearrangements either about 87% or about 30% of the time, which broadly matched IMGT annotations. Approximately 18 rarely observed V segments, including chromosome 9 orphons, were excluded from the earlier analysis of a few hundred of the donors because counts were too low. A later genetic analysis associated a missense DCLRE1C variant with V-gene and J-gene trimming of TCR beta chains, and an independent cohort replicated the association. A cluster of highly shared sequence variants was judged likely to represent a technical artifact of the sequencing pipeline. The cohort was sequenced for TCR beta chains only, and without alpha or paired-chain data the features that could be detected were limited. The classifier was reported to diagnose cytomegalovirus status with high specificity and sensitivity in both the original and validation cohorts. A further reported finding was that TCR beta sequences accurately predicted the HLA-A and HLA-B alleles for most subjects in the first cohort. Compared with equally common non-associated chains, HLA-associated TCR beta chains in a later analysis were more clonally expanded and had lower generation probabilities. Presence/absence analyses assumed roughly uniform sequencing depth across donors, an assumption that may not hold. Correlated functional status among segregating V segments might be attributable to linkage disequilibrium, but an unknown experimental factor could not be ruled out. At a false discovery rate of 0.05, a later analysis linked roughly 17,000 TCR beta sequences to specific HLA alleles. The only immune exposure information available for the cohort was CMV serostatus.

The CDR3 has 16 amino acids, counting the end cysteine and phenylalanine. Only the CDR3 region is kept as DNA, spanning 48 bases read in frame from base 1. V sheds 0 bases and J sheds 4 bases, leaving 16 bases between their ends. From the germline V gene, CDR1 is SGHRS and CDR2 is YFSETQ. In total, over 600 healthy bone marrow donors made up the cohort. At the time of sampling, every cohort member was nominally healthy, though immune exposures that went unrecorded were likely present. The donor was CMV seropositive and belonged to the group of 250 to 300 seropositive cohort members. A peripheral blood sample was provided by each donor, and peripheral blood mononuclear cells were used for TCR beta sequencing. Genomic DNA was extracted from the blood cell samples with the Qiagen DNeasy Blood Extraction Kit. About this clone itself: What this receptor recognizes is not known. The input lacks base qualities; no much larger clone sits a single base away.

Libraries were constructed by the immunoSEQ multiplex PCR assay. A mixture of 60 forward primers for TCR Vbeta segments and 13 reverse primers for TCR Jbeta segments was used in the multiplex PCR. Amplification of the CDR3 region of rearranged TCR beta genes was performed with a multiplex PCR assay on genomic DNA. The Illumina HiSeq System was used to sequence the amplified TCR beta libraries as 87-base-pair reads. The paper's data handling went like this. In a later analysis, some 80 million unique TCR beta chains were counted across the 666 repertoires, and approximately 9.9 million of these chains were shared by at least two donors. To remove PCR and sequencing errors, raw reads were error-corrected and collapsed into unique sequences using a nearest-neighbor algorithm that merged closely related sequences. CDR3 sequences were aligned to IMGT reference sequences to assign V, D and J gene segments. For a sequence to be retained, a match of at least six nucleotides was required to both a V gene segment and a J gene segment. Rearrangements were called productive when the CDR3 lacked stop codons and stayed in frame with V and J; all others were non-productive. CDR3 was defined by IMGT convention, running from the second conserved V-encoded cysteine to the conserved J-encoded phenylalanine. Sequences without an unambiguous match to a single V gene segment were excluded from the earlier analysis of a few hundred of the donors. An earlier analysis of about 600 of the donors called V segments functional above 56.7% productive rearrangements and segregating when the between-donor standard deviation exceeded 5%. A statistical classification framework was built to diagnose cytomegalovirus status from the catalog of TCR beta chain sequences. A later analysis assigned V and J genes by comparing TCR nucleotide sequences with IMGT/GENE-DB human TR gene sequences. Using the TCRdist pipeline, a later analysis assigned CDR3 sequences along with most-parsimonious VDJ recombination scenarios. In a later analysis, every TCR beta chain was defined by the combination of its CDR3 amino acid sequence and its V-gene family, and reads without a unique V-gene family were dropped. As a way to deal with suspected cross-contamination and a sequencing artifact, a later analysis dropped 450 to 700 nucleotide sequences that were highly shared and had low generation probability. In a later analysis, a clonal expansion index for each public chain was calculated from normalized within-repertoire ranks of inferred template counts. Generation probabilities in a later analysis came from a VDJ recombination model fitted to out-of-frame rearrangements, and those results were checked against IGoR. Hypergeometric tests were used in a later analysis to score TCR-TCR, TCR-HLA and TCR-CMV co-occurrence, with a repertoire-size bias correction applied to the TCR pairs. To estimate false discovery rates, a later analysis permuted the HLA or CMV assignments 20 times. In a later analysis, co-occurring TCRs were grouped using DBSCAN, and TCRdist sequence similarity was added for clustering within HLA-allele-positive subsets. For co-occurrence clustering, repertoires with fewer than 30,000 or more than 120,000 public chains were excluded, along with four to six repertoires with anomalous nucleotide sharing. TCRdb took this table from immuneACCESS and kept in-frame rearrangements with V and J called. Such tables lack part of the clones; where checked against another copy, unresolved V genes explain under half of the gap, and the rest is unexplained. The V and J calls and clone size are taken from that table; D and trimming were inferred from the DNA. Counted in this sample were tens of thousands of clones; roughly nine tenths of them appeared once. 9.5% to 13% of the sample belongs to the ten largest clones.

The receptor's source is a woman under 40 in good health and CMV-seropositive. This chain is built from TRBV5-1 and TRBJ1-2; perhaps TRBD1 is the D gene, with 5 bases matching. The material sequenced was PBMCs. The CDR3 is CASSLVTGGAGYGYTF. In nucleotides, the sequence is TGCGCCAGCAGCTTGGTAACTGGAGGGGCGGGCTATGGCTACACCTTC.